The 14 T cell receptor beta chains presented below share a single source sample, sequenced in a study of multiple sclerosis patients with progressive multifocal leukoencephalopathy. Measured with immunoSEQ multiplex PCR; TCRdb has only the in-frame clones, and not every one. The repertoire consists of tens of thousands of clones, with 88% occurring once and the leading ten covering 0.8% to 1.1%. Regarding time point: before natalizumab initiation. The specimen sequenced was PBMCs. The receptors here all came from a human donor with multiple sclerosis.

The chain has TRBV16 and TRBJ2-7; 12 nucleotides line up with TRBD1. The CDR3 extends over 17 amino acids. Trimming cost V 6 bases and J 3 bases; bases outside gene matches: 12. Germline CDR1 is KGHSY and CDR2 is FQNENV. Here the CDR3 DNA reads TGTGCCAGCAGACGCCCGGGACAGGGGGCTCTTGTCTACGAGCAGTACTTC. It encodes CASRRPGQGALVYEQYF.

In DNA, the CDR3 is TGTGCCAGCAACACCCCACAAATCGAAGCTTTCTTT. Its protein is CASNTPQIEAFF. This chain links TRBV28 with TRBJ1-1; D unclear. Germline V gives CDR1 MDHEN, CDR2 SYDVKM. The CDR3 contains 12 residues. The V end was cut by 7 bases, the J end by 8 bases, with 14 bases between. Variable domain in full (rest from reference TRBV28 and TRBJ1-1): DVKVTQSSRYLVKRTGEKVFLECVQDMDHENMFWYRQDPGLGLRLIYFSYDVKMKEKGDIPEGYSVSREKKERFSLILESASTNQTSMYLCASNTPQIEAFFGQGTRLTVV.

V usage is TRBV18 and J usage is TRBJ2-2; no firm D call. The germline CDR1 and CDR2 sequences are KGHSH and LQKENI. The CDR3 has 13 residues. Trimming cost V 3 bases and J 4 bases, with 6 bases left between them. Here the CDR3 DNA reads TGTGCCAGCTCACCCCTGGTCACCGGGGAGCTGTTTTTT. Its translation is CASSPLVTGELFF. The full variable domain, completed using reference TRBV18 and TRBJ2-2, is NAGVMQNPRHLVRRRGQEARLRCSPMKGHSHVYWYRQLPEEGLKFMVYLQKENIIDESGMPKERFSAEFPKEGPSILRIQQVVRGDSAAYFCASSPLVTGELFFGEGSRLTVL.

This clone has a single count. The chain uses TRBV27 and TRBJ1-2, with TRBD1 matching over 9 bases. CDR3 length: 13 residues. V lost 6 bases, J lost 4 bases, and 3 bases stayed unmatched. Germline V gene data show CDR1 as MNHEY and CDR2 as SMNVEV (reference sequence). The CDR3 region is CASRVTGGYGYTF. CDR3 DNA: TGTGCCAGCAGAGTGACAGGGGGCTATGGCTACACCTTC.

The DNA of the CDR3 is TGCGCCAGCAGCCAAGCGTGGGGGGCAGGTGAAGCTTTCTTT. Translation: CASSQAWGAGEAFF. The chain employs TRBV4-1 and TRBJ1-1, with TRBD1 as a possible D gene (6 bases). The CDR3 contains 14 residues. The V gene lost 1 base and the J gene lost 7 bases, with 13 bases spanning the gap. CDR1 MGHRA and CDR2 YSYEKL come from the germline V gene.

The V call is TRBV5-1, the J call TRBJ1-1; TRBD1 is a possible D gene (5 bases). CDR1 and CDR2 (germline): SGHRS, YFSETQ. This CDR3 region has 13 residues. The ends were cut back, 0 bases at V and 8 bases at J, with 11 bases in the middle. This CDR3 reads CASSLAPTAEAFF. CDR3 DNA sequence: TGCGCCAGCAGCTTGGCCCCGACAGCAGAAGCTTTCTTT.

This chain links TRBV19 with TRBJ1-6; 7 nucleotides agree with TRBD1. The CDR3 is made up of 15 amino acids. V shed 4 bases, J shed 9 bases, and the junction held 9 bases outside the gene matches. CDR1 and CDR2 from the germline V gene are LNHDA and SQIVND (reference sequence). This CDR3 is CASSTTRGGFSPLHF. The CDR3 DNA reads TGTGCCAGTAGTACAACCAGGGGGGGGTTTTCACCCCTCCACTTT.

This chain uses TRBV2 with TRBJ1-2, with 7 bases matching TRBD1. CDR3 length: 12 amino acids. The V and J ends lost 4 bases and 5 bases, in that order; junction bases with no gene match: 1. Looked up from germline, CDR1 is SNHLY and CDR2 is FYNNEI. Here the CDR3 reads CASSATGYGYTF. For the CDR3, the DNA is TGTGCCAGCAGTGCGACAGGGTATGGCTACACCTTC.

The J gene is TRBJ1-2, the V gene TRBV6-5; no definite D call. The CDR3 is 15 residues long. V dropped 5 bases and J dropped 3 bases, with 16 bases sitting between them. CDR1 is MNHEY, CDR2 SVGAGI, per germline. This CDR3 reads CASSGSRAGDYGYTF. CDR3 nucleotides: TGTGCCAGCAGTGGTTCACGGGCAGGCGACTATGGCTACACCTTC.

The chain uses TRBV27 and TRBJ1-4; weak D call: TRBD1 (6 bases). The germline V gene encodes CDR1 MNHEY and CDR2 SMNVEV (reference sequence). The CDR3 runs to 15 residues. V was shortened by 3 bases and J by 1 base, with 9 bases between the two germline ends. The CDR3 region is CASSLSTGTNEKLFF. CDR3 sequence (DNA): TGTGCCAGCAGTTTGTCGACAGGAACTAATGAAAAACTGTTTTTT. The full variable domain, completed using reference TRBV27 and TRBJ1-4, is EAQVTQNPRYLITVTGKKLTVTCSQNMNHEYMSWYRQDPGLGLRQIYYSMNVEVTDKGDVPEGYKVSRKEKRNFPLILESPSPNQTSLYFCASSLSTGTNEKLFFGSGTQLSVL.

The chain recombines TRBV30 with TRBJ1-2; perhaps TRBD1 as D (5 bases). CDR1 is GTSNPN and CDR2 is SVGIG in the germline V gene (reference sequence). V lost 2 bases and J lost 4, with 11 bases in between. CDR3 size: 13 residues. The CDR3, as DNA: TGTGCCTGGAGTTGGTGGGGGGGCTATGGCTACACCTTC. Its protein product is CAWSWWGGYGYTF.

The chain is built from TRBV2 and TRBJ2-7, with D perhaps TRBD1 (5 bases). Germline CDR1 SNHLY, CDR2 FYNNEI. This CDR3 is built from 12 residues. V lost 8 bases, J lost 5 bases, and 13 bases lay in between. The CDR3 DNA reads TGTGCCAGCGGAGCAGGGATCCACGAGCAGTACTTC. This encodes CASGAGIHEQYF. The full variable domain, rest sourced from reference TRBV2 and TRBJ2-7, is EPEVTQTPSHQVTQMGQEVILRCVPISNHLYFYWYRQILGQKVEFLVSFYNNEISEKSEIFDDQFSVERPDGSNFTLKIRSTKLEDSAMYFCASGAGIHEQYFGPGTRLTVT.

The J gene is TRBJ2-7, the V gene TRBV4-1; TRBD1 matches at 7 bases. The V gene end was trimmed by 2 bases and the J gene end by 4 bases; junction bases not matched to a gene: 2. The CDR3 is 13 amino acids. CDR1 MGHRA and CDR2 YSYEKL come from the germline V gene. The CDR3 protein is CASSQIQGYEQYF. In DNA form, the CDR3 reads TGCGCCAGCAGCCAAATACAGGGGTACGAGCAGTACTTC.

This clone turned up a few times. DNA of the CDR3: TGTGCCAGTAGTATAGGAGGGGCCGTCGGCAATCAGCCCCAGCATTTT. Its protein is CASSIGGAVGNQPQHF. This chain uses TRBV19 with TRBJ1-5, with D possibly matching TRBD1 (5 bases). Trimming pared 1 base from V and 2 bases from J, leaving 12 bases between. CDR3 size: 16 residues. The germline gives CDR1 LNHDA, CDR2 SQIVND (reference sequence).